The sequence of this T cell receptor beta chain was determined in a study of beta chain features in type 1 diabetes. With regard to this clone: The antigen is undetermined.

Germline CDR1 and CDR2: SEHNR and FQNEAQ (reference sequence). With 9 bases removed from V and 0 bases from J, the gap between germline ends came to 13 bases. This CDR3 is built from 14 residues. The whole isolated RNA underwent reverse transcription, so sequencing captured expressed TCRB transcripts. Naive, central memory and regulatory T cell samples averaged approximately 3.9 million immunoSEQ reads each. Some clones are missing from TCRdb's copy, which holds only in-frame ones; the method was immunoSEQ multiplex PCR. The sample lists about 620,000 clones, about 14% occurring once. The study's findings and limits: Type 1 diabetes patients had moderately but significantly shorter TCRB CDR3s in all four CD4+ subsets. The naive, central memory and Treg TCRB repertoires looked more alike in patients than they did in healthy donors.

V and J are TRBV7-9 and TRBJ2-3; no definite D call. This clonotype was obtained from a man aged 18 to 30 in good health. The sequenced sample consisted of naive CD4+ T cells from blood. The CDR3 DNA is TGTGCCAGGTCTGGTCCCACTAGCACAGATACGCAGTATTTT. Amino acid sequence: CARSGPTSTDTQYF. Drawing the rest from reference TRBV7-9 and TRBJ2-3, the complete variable domain is DTGVSQNPRHKITKRGQNVTFRCDPISEHNRLYWYRQTLGQGPEFLTYFQNEAQLEKSRLLSDRFSAERPKGSFSTLEIQRTEQGDSAMYLCARSGPTSTDTQYFGPGTRLTVL.